These T cell receptor beta chains were read from a single sample in a study of blood T cell repertoires in COVID-19. The table came from immunoSEQ multiplex PCR; TCRdb's copy has only in-frame clones and leaves some out. The sample has approximately 77,000 clones, around 69% seen once. What was sequenced was peripheral blood. Receptors originate from a man in his 70s with active or convalescent COVID-19. The CDR3 runs from the conserved cysteine through the conserved F or W. A D gene is named only where the DNA matches it firmly. Size is omitted from some rows. Given values are once, few, many or a class for expanded clones.

D gene | J gene | V gene | clone size | CDR3 protein | CDR3 DNA
. | TRBJ2-7 | TRBV5-6 | . | CASSLGTRSYEQYF | TGTGCCAGCAGCTTAGGGACACGGAGCTACGAGCAGTACTTC
. | TRBJ1-4 | TRBV3-1/TRBV3-2 | . | CASSQDGLGRGEKLFF | TGTGCCAGCAGCCAAGACGGACTTGGGCGAGGTGAAAAACTGTTTTTT
TRBD1 | TRBJ1-4 | TRBV2 | few | CASTGTGVRKLFF | TGTGCCAGCACGGGGACAGGGGTGAGAAAACTGTTTTTT
. | TRBJ2-5 | TRBV5-1 | . | CASRPGVGRQETQYF | TGCGCCAGCAGACCGGGGGTGGGGCGACAAGAGACCCAGTACTTC
. | TRBJ2-2 | TRBV12-3/TRBV12-4 | . | CASSMLYGELFF | TGTGCCAGCAGTATGCTATACGGGGAGCTGTTTTTT
TRBD1 | TRBJ1-1 | TRBV5-4 | . | CASSSSSDRFTEAFF | TGTGCCAGCAGCTCATCTTCGGACAGGTTCACTGAAGCTTTCTTT
TRBD1 | TRBJ2-7 | TRBV19 | once | CASSTTGTGNYEQYF | TGTGCCAGTAGTACGACCGGGACAGGGAACTACGAGCAGTACTTC
TRBD1 | TRBJ1-1 | TRBV5-5 | few | CASSLGTGNANTEAFF | TGTGCCAGCAGCTTGGGGACAGGGAATGCGAACACTGAAGCTTTCTTT
TRBD1 | TRBJ2-7 | TRBV6-6 | . | CASSIGQGNGEQYF | TGTGCCAGCAGTATAGGACAGGGCAACGGCGAGCAGTACTTC
. | TRBJ1-1 | TRBV11-2 | . | CASSLERNREAFF | TGTGCCAGCAGCTTAGAGAGAAACAGGGAAGCTTTCTTT
TRBD1 | TRBJ1-1 | TRBV5-1 | . | CASSPAGGQNTEAFF | TGCGCCAGCAGCCCCGCAGGGGGTCAGAACACTGAAGCTTTCTTT
TRBD1 | TRBJ1-1 | TRBV28 | . | CASSSPRDRNTEAFF | TGTGCCAGCTCCTCACCCCGGGACAGAAACACTGAAGCTTTCTTT
. | TRBJ1-2 | TRBV5-1 | few | CASSLDVGGYTF | TGCGCCAGCAGCTTGGATGTGGGCGGCTACACCTTC
TRBD1 | TRBJ2-1 | TRBV29-1 | few | CSALDRGSYNEQFF | TGCAGCGCCCTAGACAGGGGGTCCTACAATGAGCAGTTCTTC
. | TRBJ1-6 | TRBV27 | . | CASSLGRGWSPLHF | TGTGCCAGCAGTTTAGGGCGGGGTTGGTCACCCCTCCACTTT
. | TRBJ2-1 | TRBV2 | . | CASSPDYYEQFF | TGTGCCAGCAGCCCCGACTACTATGAGCAGTTCTTC
TRBD1 | TRBJ2-7 | TRBV24-1 | . | CATSDPLDRERPYEQYF | TGTGCCACCAGTGATCCTCTCGACAGGGAAAGGCCCTACGAGCAGTACTTC
TRBD2 | TRBJ2-5 | TRBV24-1 | . | CATSMSGGQETQYF | TGTGCCACCAGTATGAGCGGGGGTCAAGAGACCCAGTACTTC
. | TRBJ1-5 | TRBV3-1/TRBV3-2 | . | CASSHSGLAFGQPQHF | TGTGCCAGCAGCCATTCAGGGCTAGCGTTCGGACAGCCCCAGCATTTT
. | TRBJ1-4 | TRBV6-5 | . | CASNVDRNEKLFF | TGTGCCAGCAACGTAGACAGGAATGAAAAACTGTTTTTT
TRBD2 | TRBJ2-3 | TRBV9 | once | CASSPRGGSSTDTQYF | TGTGCCAGCAGCCCCCGGGGGGGCTCGAGCACAGATACGCAGTATTTT